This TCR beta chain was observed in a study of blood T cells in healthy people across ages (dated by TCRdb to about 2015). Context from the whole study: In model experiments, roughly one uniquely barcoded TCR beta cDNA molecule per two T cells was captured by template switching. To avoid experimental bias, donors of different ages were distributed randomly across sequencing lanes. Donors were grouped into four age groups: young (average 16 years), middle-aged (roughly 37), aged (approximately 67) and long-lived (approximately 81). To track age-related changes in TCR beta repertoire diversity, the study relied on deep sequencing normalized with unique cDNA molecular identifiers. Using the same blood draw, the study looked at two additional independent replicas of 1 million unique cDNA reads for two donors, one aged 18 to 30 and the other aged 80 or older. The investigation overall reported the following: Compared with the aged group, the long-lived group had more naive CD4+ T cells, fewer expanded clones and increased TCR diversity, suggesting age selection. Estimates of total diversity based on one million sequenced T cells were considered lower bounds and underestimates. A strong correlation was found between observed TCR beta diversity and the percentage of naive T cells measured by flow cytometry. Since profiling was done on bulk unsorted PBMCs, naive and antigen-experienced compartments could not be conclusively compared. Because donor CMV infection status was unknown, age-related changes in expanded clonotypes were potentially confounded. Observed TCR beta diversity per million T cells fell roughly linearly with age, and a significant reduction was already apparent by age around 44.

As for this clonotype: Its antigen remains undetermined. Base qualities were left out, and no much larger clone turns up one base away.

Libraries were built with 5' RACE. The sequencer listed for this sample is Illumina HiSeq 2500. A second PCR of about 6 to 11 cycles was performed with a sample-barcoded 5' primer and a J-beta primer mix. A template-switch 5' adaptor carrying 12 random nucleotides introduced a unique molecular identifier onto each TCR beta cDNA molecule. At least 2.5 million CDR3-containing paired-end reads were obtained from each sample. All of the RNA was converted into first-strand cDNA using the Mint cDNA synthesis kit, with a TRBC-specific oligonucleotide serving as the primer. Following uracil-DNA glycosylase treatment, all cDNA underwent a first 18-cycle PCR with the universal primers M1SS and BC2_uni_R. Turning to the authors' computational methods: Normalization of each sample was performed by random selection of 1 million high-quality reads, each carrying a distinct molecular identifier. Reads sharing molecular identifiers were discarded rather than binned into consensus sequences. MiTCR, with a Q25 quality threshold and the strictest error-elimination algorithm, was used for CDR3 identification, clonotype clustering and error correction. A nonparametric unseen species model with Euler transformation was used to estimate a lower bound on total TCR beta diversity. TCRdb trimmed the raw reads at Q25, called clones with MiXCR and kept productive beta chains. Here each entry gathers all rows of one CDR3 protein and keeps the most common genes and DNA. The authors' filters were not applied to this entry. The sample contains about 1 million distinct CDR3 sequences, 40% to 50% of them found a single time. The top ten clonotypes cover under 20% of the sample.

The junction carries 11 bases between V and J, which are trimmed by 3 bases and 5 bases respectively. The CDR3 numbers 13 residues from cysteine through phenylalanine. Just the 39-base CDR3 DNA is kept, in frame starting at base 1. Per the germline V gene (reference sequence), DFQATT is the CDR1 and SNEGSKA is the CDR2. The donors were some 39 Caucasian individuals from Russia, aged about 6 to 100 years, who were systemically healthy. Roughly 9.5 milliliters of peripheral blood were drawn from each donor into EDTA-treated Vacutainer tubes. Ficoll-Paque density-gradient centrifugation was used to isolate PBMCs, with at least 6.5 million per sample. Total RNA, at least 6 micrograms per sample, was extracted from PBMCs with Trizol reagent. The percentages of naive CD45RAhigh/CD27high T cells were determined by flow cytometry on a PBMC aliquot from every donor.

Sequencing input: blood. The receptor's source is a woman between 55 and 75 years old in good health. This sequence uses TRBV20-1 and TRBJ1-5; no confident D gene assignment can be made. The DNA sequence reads TGCAGTGCTAGGGACTGGACCGATCAGCCCCAGCATTTT. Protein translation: CSARDWTDQPQHF.